This TCR beta chain is from a study of blood T cell repertoires in COVID-19 (dated by TCRdb to the early 2020s). Concerning the study at large: Collaborator samples came from the United States, Italy and Spain and covered acute and convalescent phases of COVID-19. Where HLA class I and class II types were available, the types were taken from metadata supplied by the sample provider, not from assay-based typing. The material from the prospective study consisted of cDNA or gDNA derived from T cells, B-cell-depleted T cells, or PBMCs. A freely available public database, intended as a resource for researchers studying the immune response to SARS-CoV-2, is where the repertoires were released. Samples were obtained from the ongoing ImmuneRACE study (first 160 participants) and from 950 to 1,500 subjects provided by 6 global collaborators. Deeply sampled blood TCRbeta repertoires from subjects exposed to, actively infected with, or recovered from COVID-19 were included in the dataset. A de-identified subject ID, COVID-19 status, age in years and sex were almost always included in the sample metadata. Here is what the overall study found, with its caveats: The amount of clinical and demographic metadata varied by source and participant and was provided uncurated.

Each collaborating institution followed its own protocols to collect whole blood in K2EDTA tubes. For TCRbeta analysis, collaborators shipped samples as frozen whole blood, isolated PBMCs, or DNA extracted from either of those sample types. Sequences GTSNPN (CDR1) and SVGIG (CDR2) are obtained from the germline V gene (reference sequence). The CDR3 numbers 14 residues from cysteine through phenylalanine. The CDR3 DNA has 42 bases and is translated from base 1. From V the trimming removes 3 bases and from J it removes 5 bases, while the gene matches leave 8 bases of the junction unaccounted for. Turning to this clone: Its antigen is not yet known. No much larger clone is present one base from it, and per-base qualities are unavailable.

TCRbeta CDR3 regions were amplified from genomic DNA by means of the immunoSEQ Assay, a bias-controlled multiplex PCR. Per the original workflow: Nucleated cell counts per sample were estimated from amplification of reference gene primers within the assay. Sequence reads were collapsed and filtered to measure the absolute abundance of every unique TCRbeta CDR3 rearrangement. For each sample, productive Simpson clonality was calculated as the square root of Simpson's diversity index over productive rearrangements. The clones in this table, taken by TCRdb from immuneACCESS, are in-frame only. Not every clone is retained; where verified, under half of the shortfall comes from an unresolved V gene, and the cause of the rest is unknown. The V and J calls and clone size are taken from that table; D and trimming were inferred from the DNA. This sample comprises about 81,000 clones, 91% of them detected only once. The ten largest clones capture over 1.5% of the sample.

The sequencing sample was made of peripheral blood. The sequence was collected from a woman in her 50s in a cohort sampled during active COVID-19. The chain is made from TRBV30 and TRBJ1-2; 8 central nucleotides agree with TRBD1. The CDR3 here reads CAWRGTDRAYGYTF. DNA sequence: TGTGCCTGGAGGGGTACGGACAGGGCTTATGGCTACACCTTC. The reference TRBV30 and TRBJ1-2 proteins fill in what lies around the CDR3, so the full variable domain reads SQTIHQWPATLVQPVGSPLSLECTVEGTSNPNLYWYRQAAGRGLQLLFYSVGIGQISSEVPQNLSASRPQDRQFILSSKKLLLSDSGFYLCAWRGTDRAYGYTFGSGTRLTVV.